These 11 T cell receptor beta chains were all obtained from the same sample, sequenced in a study of tumor and adjacent non-tumor tissue in lung cancer. TCRbeta libraries were built with three rounds of nested PCR, modified from ARM-PCR. From the multiplex PCR reads, TCRdb called clonotypes with MiXCR, one entry per CDR3 protein. The repertoire holds 91,000 or so distinct CDR3 sequences, with roughly 70% as singletons. The template was RNA from unsorted bulk tissue. Specimen: lung tumor tissue. These receptors were collected from a man aged 55 to 70 with non-small cell lung cancer.

As for this clonotype: It may be a read error: a sequence one base away is much more abundant. The rearrangement links TRBV5-1 to TRBJ1-1, with D hard to call. The CDR3 contains 15 residues. CDR1 and CDR2 from the germline V gene are SGHRS and YFSETQ. V lost 2 bases and J 3 bases, leaving 14 bases between the germline ends. The CDR3 protein is CASSFDIQEHTEAFF. The CDR3 DNA follows: TGCGCCAGCAGCTTCGACATCCAAGAGCACACTGAAGCTTTCTTT.

Of note for this clonotype: The CDR3 end shows no conserved phenylalanine or tryptophan, and so a read error is likely. The chain has TRBV11-2 and TRBJ2-5; the D gene is possibly TRBD2 (5 bases). Germline CDR1 reads SGHAT; CDR2 reads FQNNGV. CDR3 length: 15 residues. The CDR3 DNA is TGTGCCAGCAGCTTAGGAGGGTCGGCCCAAGAGACTCAGTACCTC. Translated: CASSLGGSAQETQYL.

As for this clonotype: At one of its ends the junction is not consistent with the germline gene, which may arise from a read error. The V gene is TRBV6-2 or TRBV6-3, the J gene TRBJ2-5, with D possibly TRBD2 on 5 matching bases. Germline assignment: CDR1 MNHEY and CDR2 SVGEGT. The CDR3 covers 11 residues. The CDR3 here is CASSYGDTQYF. The CDR3 nucleotides are TGCGCCAGCAGTTACGGGGATACCCAGTACTTC.

On this clonotype itself: Its ends do not fully match the called genes, so a read error is possible. V gene TRBV7-8 combines with J gene TRBJ1-2, with unresolved D. Germline assignment: CDR1 SGHVS and CDR2 FQNEAQ. The length of the CDR3 is 13 residues. The CDR3 DNA is TGTACCAGTAGCTTAGACGGCAGCTATGGCTACACCTTC. Residues: CTSSLDGSYGYTF.

A few counts support this clonotype. This may be a read error: a much more frequent sequence differs by one nucleotide. CDR3 loop: CAIAGQGAYEQCF. The CDR3 coding sequence is TGTGCCATCGCGGGACAGGGAGCGTACGAGCAGTGCTTC. The chain recombines TRBV6-1 with TRBJ2-7; 9 nucleotides agree with TRBD1. The germline V gene has CDR1 MNHNS and CDR2 SASEGT. There are 13 residues in the CDR3.

As to this clonotype: Germline and junction disagree at one end, which may indicate a read error. CDR3 DNA: TGTGCCAACAGTGACACAGGGGTTGAGCAGTACTTC. This codes for CANSDTGVEQYF. The genes are TRBV6-6 and TRBJ2-1; TRBD1 aligns across 7 bases. The J call may be wrong; the DNA end is better matched by TRBJ2-7. This CDR3 contains 12 residues. From germline, CDR1 is MNHNY and CDR2 SVGAGI (reference sequence).

This clonotype has ten or more counts. The chain carries TRBV7-8 and TRBJ1-2, with D hard to call. V was cut by 7 bases and J by 1 base, with 10 bases left in between. The germline CDR1 and CDR2 sequences are SGHVS and FQNEAQ. The CDR3 runs to 13 residues. The CDR3 coding sequence is TGTGCCAGCATCGACGGGGATAACTATGGCTACACCTTC. As protein: CASIDGDNYGYTF.

This sequence joins TRBV7-3 and TRBJ2-3; 11 bases are shared with TRBD2. After removal of 5 bases from V and 4 bases from J, the junction contained 8 bases not matched to a gene. The germline V gene has CDR1 SGHTA and CDR2 FQGTGA. The CDR3 consists of 16 residues. CDR3 bases: TGTGCCAGCAGCCCCCAGCCGGGACTAGCGGCAGATACGCAGTATTTT. As protein: CASSPQPGLAADTQYF.

By sample share, this clonotype is medium-sized. This chain uses TRBV12-3 or TRBV12-4 with TRBJ1-1; the match to TRBD1 covers 7 bases. The CDR3 extends over 15 amino acids. The V segment lost 7 bases and the J segment 3 bases; nucleotides outside the gene matches: 11. The chain's CDR3 is CASTHRDREDTEAFF. CDR3 coding DNA: TGTGCCAGCACCCATAGGGACAGAGAAGACACTGAAGCTTTCTTT.

In this sample, this clonotype turned up many times. V usage is TRBV12-3 or TRBV12-4 and J usage is TRBJ1-3, with D uncertain. V was clipped by 3 bases and J by 4 bases, with 7 bases between them. The CDR3 is made up of 13 amino acids. Here the CDR3 DNA reads TGTGCCAGCAGTTTGACGCTAGGAAACACCATATATTTT. Residues: CASSLTLGNTIYF.

As concerns this clonotype: One end of the junction varies from germline; a read error may be responsible. The V gene is TRBV6-5, the J gene TRBJ1-3; no clear D gene. Germline V gene data show CDR1 as MNHEY and CDR2 as SVGAGI. This CDR3 has 13 amino acids. The CDR3 here is CASLDIPGNTMYF. The CDR3 DNA reads TGTGCCAGCCTAGACATCCCTGGAAACACCATGTATTTT.